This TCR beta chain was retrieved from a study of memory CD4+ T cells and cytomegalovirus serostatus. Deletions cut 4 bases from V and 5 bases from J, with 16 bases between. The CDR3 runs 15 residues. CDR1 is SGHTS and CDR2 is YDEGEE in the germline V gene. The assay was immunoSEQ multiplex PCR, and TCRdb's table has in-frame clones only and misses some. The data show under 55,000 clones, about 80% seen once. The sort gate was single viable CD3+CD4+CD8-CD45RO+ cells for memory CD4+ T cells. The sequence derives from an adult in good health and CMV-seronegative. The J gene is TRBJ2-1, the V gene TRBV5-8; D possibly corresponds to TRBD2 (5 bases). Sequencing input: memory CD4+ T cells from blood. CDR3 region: CASSVGSSRDNEQFF. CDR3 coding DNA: TGTGCCAGCAGCGTGGGGAGTTCCCGGGACAATGAGCAGTTCTTC. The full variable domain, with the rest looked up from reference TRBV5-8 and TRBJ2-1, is EAGVTQSPTHLIKTRGQQATLRCSPISGHTSVYWYQQALGLGLQFLLWYDEGEERNRGNFPPRFSGRQFPNYSSELNVNALELEDSALYLCASSVGSSRDNEQFFGPGTRLTVL.